Following are 10 T cell receptor beta chains from one sample sequenced in a study of T cell repertoires in cytomegalovirus infection. TCRdb re-called the reads with MiXCR, one entry per CDR3 protein. The table includes over 300,000 distinct CDR3 sequences, about a sixth detected once. The sequenced sample was PBMCs. The receptors derive from a human donor in good health (CMV status not recorded). Some clones in this sample may be carry-over from other donors' samples.

This clonotype showed up many times. V gene TRBV24-1 combines with J gene TRBJ2-3, with 10 bases aligning to TRBD1. The germline gives CDR1 KGHDR, CDR2 SFDVKD. The V gene end was trimmed by 4 bases and the J gene end by 2 bases; junction bases not matched to a gene: 11. This CDR3 comprises 18 residues. Here the CDR3 reads CATSDSSGQGDPTDTQYF. The CDR3 DNA follows: TGTGCCACCAGTGACTCTTCTGGACAGGGGGACCCCACAGATACGCAGTATTTT.

This clonotype was seen more than once but under ten times. V and J are TRBV6-2 or TRBV6-3 and TRBJ1-2, with 8 bases identical to TRBD1. Germline V gene lookup returns CDR1 MNHEY and CDR2 SVGEGT. The CDR3 has 17 amino acids. After removal of 7 bases from V and 8 bases from J, the junction contained 21 bases not matched to a gene. In nucleotides, the CDR3 is TGTGCCAGCACCGGACAGGGTAAACGACGACGAGCGAGGGGCTACACCTTC. Translation: CASTGQGKRRRARGYTF.

This clonotype was detected ten times or more. The chain links TRBV7-9 to TRBJ1-2; perhaps TRBD1 as D (6 bases). CDR1 is SEHNR and CDR2 is FQNEAQ in the germline V gene (reference sequence). This CDR3 is 15 amino acids long. V was cut by 1 base and J by 4 bases, with 13 bases left in between. The CDR3 loop reads CASSLDGQSRYGYTF. CDR3 coding DNA: TGTGCCAGCAGCTTAGACGGACAGTCTCGCTATGGCTACACCTTC.

The DNA for the CDR3 is TGTGCCAGTAGTCCCGGACGGGGTCCTGGGTACGAGCAGTACTTC. It is translated as CASSPGRGPGYEQYF. The V call is TRBV19, the J call TRBJ2-7; a possible D gene is TRBD2 (5 bases). Looked up from germline, CDR1 is LNHDA and CDR2 is SQIVND (reference sequence). The CDR3 loop spans 15 amino acids. V lost 5 bases, J lost 4 bases, and 18 bases lay in between.

The chain links TRBV5-1 to TRBJ1-1; D unclear. V was clipped by 4 bases and J by 5 bases, with 18 bases between them. The CDR3 sequence is 15 residues long. The germline V gene encodes CDR1 SGHRS and CDR2 YFSETQ. In nucleotides, the CDR3 is TGCGCCAGCAGCAGAACGGTGTTGGGTGAGACTGAAGCTTTCTTT. It yields the protein CASSRTVLGETEAFF.

This clonotype was counted between two and nine times. The V and J genes are TRBV20-1 and TRBJ2-3; 13 nucleotides match TRBD2. V lost 3 bases and J lost 3; bases outside the gene matches: 9. The CDR3 totals 17 residues. Germline loops: CDR1 DFQATT, CDR2 SNEGSKA (reference sequence). The CDR3 DNA reads as TGCAGTGCTAGGCCACTAGCGGGGGGGCTAAGGACAGATACGCAGTATTTT. It translates to CSARPLAGGLRTDTQYF.

This clonotype was observed a few times. The rearrangement uses TRBV6-2 or TRBV6-3 and TRBJ1-1, with D hard to call. This CDR3 is 16 amino acids long. V was trimmed by 6 bases and J by 3 bases, leaving 20 bases between them. Germline CDR1 reads MNHEY; CDR2 reads SVGEGT. The chain's CDR3 is CASRGGRVLLYTEAFF. CDR3 sequence (DNA): TGTGCCAGCAGAGGCGGACGAGTTCTACTGTACACTGAAGCTTTCTTT.

This clonotype was observed at least ten times. The chain links TRBV4-1 to TRBJ2-2, with TRBD2 identical over 7 bases. CDR1 is MGHRA, CDR2 YSYEKL, per germline. The CDR3 length is 16 residues. V was pared by 1 base and J by 5 bases, with 7 bases of the junction left unmatched. The CDR3 is CASSQVSGGRTGELFF. DNA for the CDR3: TGCGCCAGCAGCCAAGTATCGGGGGGTCGTACCGGGGAGCTGTTTTTT.

The sample holds a few counts of this clonotype. This chain connects TRBV6-6 to TRBJ2-3; 8 bases are a match to TRBD1. V lost 8 bases, J lost 5 bases, and 12 bases stayed unmatched. The germline CDR1 and CDR2 sequences are MNHNY and SVGAGI (reference sequence). This CDR3 comprises 15 residues. The CDR3 DNA reads TGTGCCAGCCACAGTGGGCAGGGGGCTGGAGATACGCAGTATTTT. Translation: CASHSGQGAGDTQYF.

This clonotype was seen repeatedly, ten times or more. This chain links TRBV7-9 with TRBJ1-2, with D hard to call. The CDR3 covers 13 residues. Between the trimmed V and J ends, which lost 7 bases and 2 bases, there was a span of 11 bases. Germline CDR1 and CDR2: SEHNR and FQNEAQ (reference sequence). CDR3 coding DNA: TGTGCCAGCACCGTGCCGGGGAACTATGGCTACACCTTC. As protein: CASTVPGNYGYTF.